This T cell receptor (beta chain) was found in a study of beta chain features in type 1 diabetes. Overall study context: Across the samples, 107,917,701 sorted cells were examined in total.

Comment on this clone: Its antigen is undetermined.

The isolated RNA, all of it, was reverse transcribed, so expressed TCRB transcripts were what got sequenced. Method: immunoSEQ multiplex PCR; TCRdb's copy keeps in-frame clones and lacks some. The sample consists of 300,000 to 350,000 clones, 7% to 9% of them appearing once. The CDR3 runs 13 residues. Trimming left V 1 base short and J 4 bases short, with 7 bases between. Germline CDR1 SGHVS, CDR2 FQNEAQ. Blood was collected once per donor into heparin, averaging approximately 110 mL. General observations from the study: Patients showed naive, central memory and Treg TCRB repertoires that appeared more similar than those of healthy donors.

The TCR sequence derives from a woman between 18 and 29 years old in good health. Sequencing was done on a sample of central memory CD4+ T cells from blood. The gene calls are TRBV7-8 and TRBJ1-1; no clear D gene. The CDR3 DNA follows: TGTGCCAGCAGCTTAGGGTGGGCCACTGAAGCTTTCTTT. It specifies CASSLGWATEAFF. Full variable domain (rest looked up from reference TRBV7-8 and TRBJ1-1): GAGVSQSPRYKVAKRGQDVALRCDPISGHVSLFWYQQALGQGPEFLTYFQNEAQLDKSGLPSDRFFAERPEGSVSTLKIQRTQQEDSAVYLCASSLGWATEAFFGQGTRLTVV.